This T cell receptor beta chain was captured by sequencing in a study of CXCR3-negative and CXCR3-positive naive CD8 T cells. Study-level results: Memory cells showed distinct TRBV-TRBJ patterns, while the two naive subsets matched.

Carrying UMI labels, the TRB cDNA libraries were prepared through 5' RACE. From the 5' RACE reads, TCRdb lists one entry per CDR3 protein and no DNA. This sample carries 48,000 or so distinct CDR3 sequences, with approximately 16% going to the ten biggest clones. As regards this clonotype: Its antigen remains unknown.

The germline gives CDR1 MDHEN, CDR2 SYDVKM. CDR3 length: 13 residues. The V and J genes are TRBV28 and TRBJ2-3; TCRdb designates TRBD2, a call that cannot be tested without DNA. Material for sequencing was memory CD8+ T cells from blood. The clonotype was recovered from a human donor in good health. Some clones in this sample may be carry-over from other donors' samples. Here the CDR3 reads CASSWTSGHTQYF.